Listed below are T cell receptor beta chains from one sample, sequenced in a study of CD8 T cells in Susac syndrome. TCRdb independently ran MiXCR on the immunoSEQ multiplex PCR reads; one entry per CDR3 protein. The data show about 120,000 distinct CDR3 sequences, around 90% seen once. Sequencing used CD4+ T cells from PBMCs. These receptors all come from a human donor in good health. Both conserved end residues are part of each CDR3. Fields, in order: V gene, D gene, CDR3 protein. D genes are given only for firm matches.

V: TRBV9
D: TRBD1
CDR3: CASSETGDQPQHF

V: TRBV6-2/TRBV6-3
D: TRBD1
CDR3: CASRTGGVETQYF

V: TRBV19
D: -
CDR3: CASSRTGISNQPQHF

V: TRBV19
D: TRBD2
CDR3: CASRGILAGLDTGELFF

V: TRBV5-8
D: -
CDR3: CASSLRPLSETQYF

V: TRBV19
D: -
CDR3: CASQMGERAEAFF

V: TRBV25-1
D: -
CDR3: CASSEFGGQTRDTQYF

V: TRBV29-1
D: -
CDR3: CSVNYNEQFF

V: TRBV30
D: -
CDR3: CAWSEQGHYGYTF

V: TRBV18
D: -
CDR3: CASSPRGTAGSYEQYF

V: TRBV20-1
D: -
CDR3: CSARDYQGPYNEQFF

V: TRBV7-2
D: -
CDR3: CASSLVLEEETQYF

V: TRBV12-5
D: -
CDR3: CASGFSVDNQPQHF

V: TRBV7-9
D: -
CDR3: CASSRPGTNPGELFF

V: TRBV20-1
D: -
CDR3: CSARDPRKETQYF

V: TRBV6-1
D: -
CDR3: CASSITGNTEAFF

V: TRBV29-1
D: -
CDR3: CSVAKAGNTIYF

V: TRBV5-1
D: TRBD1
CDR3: CASSAGGNSPLHF

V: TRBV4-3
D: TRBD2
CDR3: CASSQPWEGTGELFF

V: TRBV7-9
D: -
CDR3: CASSHTGSQETQYF

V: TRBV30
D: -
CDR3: CAWSSLLGVTDTQYF

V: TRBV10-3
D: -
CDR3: CAISERLNTEAFF

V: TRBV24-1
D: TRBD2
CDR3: CASQGLAGEQFF

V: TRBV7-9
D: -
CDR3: CASRDDSHYEQYF

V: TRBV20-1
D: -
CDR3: CSARDGNRSPLHF

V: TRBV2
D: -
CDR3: CASSEAIGAYGYTF

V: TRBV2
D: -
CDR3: CASSLAEGYEQYF

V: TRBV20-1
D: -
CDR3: CSARPDPKPGELFF

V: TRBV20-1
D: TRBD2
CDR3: CSASGGLAGHNEQFF

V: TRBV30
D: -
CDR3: CAWTPGGVNEQFF

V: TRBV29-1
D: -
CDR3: CSVAGSYEQYF

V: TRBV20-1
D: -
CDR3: CSARVGDQPQHF

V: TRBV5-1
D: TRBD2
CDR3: CASRLPGTSSNEQFF

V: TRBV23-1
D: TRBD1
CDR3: CASCRDRDYEQYF

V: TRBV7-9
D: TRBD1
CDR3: CASSLEGQGKEQYF

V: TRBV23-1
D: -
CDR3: CASSQGTVNTEAFF

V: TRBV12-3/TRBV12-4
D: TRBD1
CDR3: CASTSTGGAWTEAFF

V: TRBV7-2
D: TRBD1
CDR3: CASSSTHNRDSSYEQYF

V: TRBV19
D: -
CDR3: CASSKGAPPDTQYF

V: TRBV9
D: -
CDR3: CASSVDPMPLSQAPTGELFF

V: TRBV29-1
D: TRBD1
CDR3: CSVATGSGNTIYF

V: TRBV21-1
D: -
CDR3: CASSIPPGQNYSGANVLTF

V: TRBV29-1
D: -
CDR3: CSVEDRGVSGANVLTF

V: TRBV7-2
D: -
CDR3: CASSPSTGSALAEAFF